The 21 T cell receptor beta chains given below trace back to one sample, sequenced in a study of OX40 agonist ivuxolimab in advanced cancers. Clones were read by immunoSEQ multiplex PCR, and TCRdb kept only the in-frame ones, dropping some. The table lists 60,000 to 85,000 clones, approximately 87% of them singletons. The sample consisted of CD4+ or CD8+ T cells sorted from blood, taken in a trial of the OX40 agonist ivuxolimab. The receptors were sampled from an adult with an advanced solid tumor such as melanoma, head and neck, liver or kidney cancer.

CDR3 bases: TGTGCCAGCAGCTTCCCGCAGGGGGCGGGGGGCTACACCTTC. Residues: CASSFPQGAGGYTF. The genes are TRBV7-9 and TRBJ1-2, with 8 bases matching TRBD1. Trimming took 3 bases from V and 8 from J; bases not matched to a gene: 8. CDR1 is SEHNR, CDR2 FQNEAQ, per germline (reference sequence). CDR3 length: 14 amino acids.

CDR3: CASILPGGREKGYEQYF. The CDR3 bases are TGCGCCAGCATCCTCCCCGGGGGGCGGGAGAAAGGGTACGAGCAGTACTTC. The V gene is TRBV10-1, the J gene TRBJ2-7, with D possibly being TRBD2 (7 bases). This CDR3 spans 17 amino acids. CDR1 is WNHNN, CDR2 SYGVQD, per germline (reference sequence). The ends were cut back, 7 bases at V and 4 bases at J, with 26 bases in the middle.

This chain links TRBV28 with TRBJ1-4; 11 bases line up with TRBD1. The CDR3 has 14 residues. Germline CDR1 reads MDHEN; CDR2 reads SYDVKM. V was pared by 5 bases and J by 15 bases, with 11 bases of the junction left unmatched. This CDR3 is CASSAPGQGGFLFF. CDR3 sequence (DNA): TGTGCCAGCAGTGCCCCGGGACAGGGGGGGTTTTTGTTTTTT.

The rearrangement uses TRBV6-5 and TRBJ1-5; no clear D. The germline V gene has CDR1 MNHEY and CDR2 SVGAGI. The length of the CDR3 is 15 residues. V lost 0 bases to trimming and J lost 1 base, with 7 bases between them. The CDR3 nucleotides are TGTGCCAGCAGTTACTCCCGCCAGAGCAATCAGCCCCAGCATTTT. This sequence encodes CASSYSRQSNQPQHF.

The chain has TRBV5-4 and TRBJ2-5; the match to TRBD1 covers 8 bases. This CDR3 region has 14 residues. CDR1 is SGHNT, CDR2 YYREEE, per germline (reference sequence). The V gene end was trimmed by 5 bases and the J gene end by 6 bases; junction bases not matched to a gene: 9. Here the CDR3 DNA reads TGTGCCAGCAGTTATCCAGGGGGCGGACAGACCCAGTACTTC. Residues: CASSYPGGGQTQYF.

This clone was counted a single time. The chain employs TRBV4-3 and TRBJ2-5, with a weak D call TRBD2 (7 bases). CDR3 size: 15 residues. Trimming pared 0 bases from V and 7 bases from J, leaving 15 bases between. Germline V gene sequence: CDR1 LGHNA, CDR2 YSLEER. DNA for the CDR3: TGCGCCAGCAGCCAAGAGGAGGGAAGGGGGGGGACCCAGTACTTC. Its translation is CASSQEEGRGGTQYF.

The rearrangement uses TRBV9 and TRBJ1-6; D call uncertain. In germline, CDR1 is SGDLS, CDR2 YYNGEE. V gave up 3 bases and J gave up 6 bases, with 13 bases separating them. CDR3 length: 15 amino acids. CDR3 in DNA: TGTGCCAGCAGCGCTACCCGGGGAAGTAATTCACCCCTCCACTTT. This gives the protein CASSATRGSNSPLHF.

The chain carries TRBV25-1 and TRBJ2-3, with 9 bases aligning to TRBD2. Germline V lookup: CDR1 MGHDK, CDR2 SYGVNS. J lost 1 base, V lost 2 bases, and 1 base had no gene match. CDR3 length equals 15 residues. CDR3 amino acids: CASSEAGGGTDTQYF. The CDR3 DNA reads TGTGCCAGCAGTGAAGCGGGGGGGGGCACAGATACGCAGTATTTT.

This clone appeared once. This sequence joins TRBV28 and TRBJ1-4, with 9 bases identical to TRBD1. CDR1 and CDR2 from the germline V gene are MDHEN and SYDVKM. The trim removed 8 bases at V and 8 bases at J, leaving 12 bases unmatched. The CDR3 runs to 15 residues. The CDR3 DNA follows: TGTGCCAGCGAAACGACAGGGGGAAGGGGCGAAAAACTGTTTTTT. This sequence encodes CASETTGGRGEKLFF.

In DNA, the CDR3 is TGCAGCGCCTACGGGTCGGATACGCAGTATTTT. Translating it yields CSAYGSDTQYF. The chain employs TRBV29-1 and TRBJ2-3, with D uncertain. Germline V lookup: CDR1 SQVTM, CDR2 ANQGSEA. The CDR3 length is 11 residues. Trimming pared 7 bases from V and 6 bases from J, leaving 11 bases between.

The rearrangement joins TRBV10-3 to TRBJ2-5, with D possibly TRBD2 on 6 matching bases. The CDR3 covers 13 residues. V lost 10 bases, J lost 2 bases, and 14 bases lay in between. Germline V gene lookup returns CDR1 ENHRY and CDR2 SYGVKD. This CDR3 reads CATALSGQETQYF. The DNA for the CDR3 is TGTGCCACCGCCCTTAGCGGACAAGAGACCCAGTACTTC.

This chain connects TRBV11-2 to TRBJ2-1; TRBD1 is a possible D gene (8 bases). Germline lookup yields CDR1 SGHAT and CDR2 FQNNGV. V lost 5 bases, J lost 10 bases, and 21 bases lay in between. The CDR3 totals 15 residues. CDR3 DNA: TGTGCCAGCAGCCCCACAGGGGGGGAGTACGGAGAGCAGTTCTTC. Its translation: CASSPTGGEYGEQFF.

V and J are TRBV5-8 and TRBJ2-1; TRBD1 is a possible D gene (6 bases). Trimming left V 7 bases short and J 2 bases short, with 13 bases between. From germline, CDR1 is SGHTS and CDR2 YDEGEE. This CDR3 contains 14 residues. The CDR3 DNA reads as TGTGCCAGCTCCAACCGGGACACCTACAATGAGCAGTTCTTC. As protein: CASSNRDTYNEQFF. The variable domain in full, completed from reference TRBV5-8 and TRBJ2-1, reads EAGVTQSPTHLIKTRGQQATLRCSPISGHTSVYWYQQALGLGLQFLLWYDEGEERNRGNFPPRFSGRQFPNYSSELNVNALELEDSALYLCASSNRDTYNEQFFGPGTRLTVL.

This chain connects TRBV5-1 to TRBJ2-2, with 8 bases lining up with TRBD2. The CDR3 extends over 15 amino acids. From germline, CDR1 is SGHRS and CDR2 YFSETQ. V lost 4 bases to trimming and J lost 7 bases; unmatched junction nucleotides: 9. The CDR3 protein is CASSPGGGRNGELFF. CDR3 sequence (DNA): TGCGCCAGCAGCCCCGGGGGGGGGCGGAACGGGGAGCTGTTTTTT.

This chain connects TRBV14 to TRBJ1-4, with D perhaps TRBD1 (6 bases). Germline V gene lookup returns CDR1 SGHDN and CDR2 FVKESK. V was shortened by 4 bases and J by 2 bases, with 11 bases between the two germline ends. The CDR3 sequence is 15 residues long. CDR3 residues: CASSLTGYTNEKLFF. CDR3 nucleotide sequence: TGTGCCAGCAGCCTAACAGGGTATACTAATGAAAAACTGTTTTTT.

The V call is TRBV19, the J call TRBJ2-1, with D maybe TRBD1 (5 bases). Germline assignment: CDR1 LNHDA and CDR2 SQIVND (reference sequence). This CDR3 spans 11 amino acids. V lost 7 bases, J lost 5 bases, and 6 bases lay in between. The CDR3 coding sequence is TGTGCCAGTAAGGGGAACAATGAGCAGTTCTTC. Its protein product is CASKGNNEQFF.

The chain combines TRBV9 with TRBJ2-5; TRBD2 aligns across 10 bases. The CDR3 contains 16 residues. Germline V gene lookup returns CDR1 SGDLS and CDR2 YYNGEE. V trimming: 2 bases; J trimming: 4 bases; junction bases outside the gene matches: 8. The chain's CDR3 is CASSVGVAGGGETQYF. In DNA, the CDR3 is TGTGCCAGCAGCGTCGGGGTAGCGGGGGGTGGAGAGACCCAGTACTTC.

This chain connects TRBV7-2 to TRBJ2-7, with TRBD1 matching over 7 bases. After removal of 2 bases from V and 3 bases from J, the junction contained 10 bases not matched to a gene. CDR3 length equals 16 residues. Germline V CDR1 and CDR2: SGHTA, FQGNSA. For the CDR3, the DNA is TGTGCCAGCAGCTTACCATCGGGACAGAGAGGCTACGAGCAGTACTTC. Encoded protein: CASSLPSGQRGYEQYF.

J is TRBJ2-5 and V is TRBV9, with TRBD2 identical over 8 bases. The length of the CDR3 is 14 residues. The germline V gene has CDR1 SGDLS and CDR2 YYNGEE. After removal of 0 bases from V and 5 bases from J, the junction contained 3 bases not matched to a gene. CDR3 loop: CASSVAGGPETQYF. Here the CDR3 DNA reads TGTGCCAGCAGCGTAGCGGGGGGGCCGGAGACCCAGTACTTC.

DNA for the CDR3: TGTGCCAGCAGTGAATGGACGGCTAGCACAGATACGCAGTATTTT. It is translated as CASSEWTASTDTQYF. J is TRBJ2-3 and V is TRBV6-1; D is ambiguous. The germline V gene has CDR1 MNHNS and CDR2 SASEGT. This CDR3 is 15 amino acids long. Trimming stripped 2 bases from V and 0 bases from J, with 9 bases between.

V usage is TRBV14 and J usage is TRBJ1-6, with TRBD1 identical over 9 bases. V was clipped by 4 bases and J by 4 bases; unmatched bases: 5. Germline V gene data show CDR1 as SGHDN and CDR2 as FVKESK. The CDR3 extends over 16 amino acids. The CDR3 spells CASSPRQGVYNSPLHF. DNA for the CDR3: TGTGCCAGCAGCCCGCGACAGGGGGTGTATAATTCACCCCTCCACTTT.